This T cell receptor beta chain stems from a study of cytomegalovirus exposure and HLA in healthy donors. The CDR3 is 12 amino acids. The germline CDR1 and CDR2 sequences are LNHDA and SQIVND (reference sequence). Trimming pared 4 bases from V and 6 bases from J, leaving 9 bases between. Vbeta (60) and Jbeta (13) primers were used in the PCR. The data were produced by immunoSEQ multiplex PCR, yet TCRdb's version contains in-frame clones alone and is incomplete. The sample consists of about 92,000 clones, roughly 80% of them appearing once. The sequenced material came from PBMCs. V is TRBV19 and J is TRBJ1-2, with D tentatively TRBD1 (6 bases). The TCR sequence derives from a girl between 2 and 10 years old in good health and CMV-seropositive. CDR3 DNA sequence: TGTGCCAGTAGTAGGGACACCCATGGCTACACCTTC. Amino acids: CASSRDTHGYTF.